Each of the 24 T cell receptor beta chains below was sequenced from the same sample in a study of T cells in Graves' hyperthyroidism and ophthalmopathy. The investigators amplified TCR beta CDR3 regions from RNA transcripts. First-round RT-PCR with HTBI primers amplified the TCR CDR3 region. A single record per CDR3 protein comes from TCRdb applying MiXCR to the multiplex PCR reads. Here the sample spans hundreds of thousands of distinct CDR3 sequences, over 11% being singletons. Sequencing was done on a sample of blood. The receptors were sampled from a woman aged 25 to 39 with Graves' hyperthyroidism that later progressed to Graves' ophthalmopathy.

The J gene is TRBJ1-5, the V gene TRBV2; 8 bases align to TRBD1. Germline assignment: CDR1 SNHLY and CDR2 FYNNEI. This CDR3 has 14 amino acids. With 4 bases clipped from V and 4 bases from J, the junction kept 3 bases outside the gene matches. DNA for the CDR3: TGTGCCAGCAGTGCCGGGACAGGTAATCAGCCCCAGCATTTT. Protein: CASSAGTGNQPQHF.

At least ten counts were recorded for this clonotype. The chain couples TRBV2 to TRBJ1-4, with D hard to call. The ends were cut back, 8 bases at V and 6 bases at J, with 16 bases in the middle. Germline loops: CDR1 SNHLY, CDR2 FYNNEI. This CDR3 comprises 14 residues. CDR3 sequence (DNA): TGTGCCAGCCGCAAGGACGTAGCCGATGAAAAACTGTTTTTT. It specifies CASRKDVADEKLFF.

This clonotype was counted many times. The chain recombines TRBV2 with TRBJ1-6, with D tentatively TRBD1 (5 bases). V was shortened by 8 bases and J by 3 bases, with 11 bases between the two germline ends. Germline V gene lookup returns CDR1 SNHLY and CDR2 FYNNEI. This CDR3 region has 14 residues. This CDR3 is CASFGQGYNSPLHF. The CDR3 nucleotides are TGTGCCAGCTTTGGGCAGGGCTATAATTCACCCCTCCACTTT.

There are many counts of this clonotype. The chain links TRBV12-3 or TRBV12-4 to TRBJ2-4; the match to TRBD2 covers 7 bases. Trimming removed 6 bases from V and 7 bases from J; junction bases left unmatched: 9. The CDR3 consists of 14 residues. The CDR3 reads CASSPWGGMNIQYF. DNA for the CDR3: TGTGCCAGCAGCCCCTGGGGAGGGATGAACATTCAGTACTTC.

This clonotype was seen many times. V usage is TRBV6-2 or TRBV6-3 and J usage is TRBJ2-1; D gene unclear. The germline CDR1 and CDR2 sequences are MNHEY and SVGEGT. This CDR3 comprises 13 residues. V shed 2 bases and J shed 5 bases, with 7 bases lying between them. CDR3 in DNA: TGTGCCAGCAGTTACGTGGCGGACAATGAGCAGTTCTTC. Residues: CASSYVADNEQFF.

The CDR3 loop reads CASSGLRGDTEAFF. DNA for the CDR3: TGTGCCAGCAGTGGACTCAGGGGGGACACTGAAGCTTTCTTT. The rearrangement uses TRBV6-1 and TRBJ1-1, with 7 bases identical to TRBD1. J lost 3 bases, V lost 4 bases, and 5 bases had no gene match. CDR1 and CDR2 from the germline V gene are MNHNS and SASEGT. The CDR3 spans 14 residues.

This clonotype was seen at least ten times. J is TRBJ2-2 and V is TRBV28; the D gene is possibly TRBD1 (6 bases). V was trimmed by 5 bases and J by 4 bases, leaving 14 bases between them. This CDR3 spans 15 amino acids. Germline V gives CDR1 MDHEN, CDR2 SYDVKM. The CDR3 bases are TGTGCCAGCAGTCCCAGGACAGTATCCACCGGGGAGCTGTTTTTT. This codes for CASSPRTVSTGELFF.

This clonotype was counted at least ten times. The chain joins TRBV7-9 to TRBJ2-7; TRBD2 agrees at 7 bases. This CDR3 has 15 residues. Germline loops: CDR1 SEHNR, CDR2 FQNEAQ (reference sequence). Trimming removed 3 bases from V and 1 base from J; junction bases left unmatched: 6. The CDR3 coding sequence is TGTGCCAGCAGCTTTAGGGGCGGGAGATCCTACGAGCAGTACTTC. Protein product: CASSFRGGRSYEQYF.

About this clonotype itself: Germline and junction disagree at one end, which may indicate a read error. V and J are TRBV12-3 or TRBV12-4 and TRBJ1-5; 7 positions agree with TRBD1. This CDR3 contains 15 residues. CDR3 region: CASSSRQGGNQPQRF. The CDR3 DNA sequence: TGTGCCAGCAGCTCAAGACAGGGTGGCAATCAGCCCCAGCGTTTT.

This clonotype was counted between two and nine times. The chain employs TRBV15 and TRBJ2-1, with TRBD2 identical over 8 bases. V shed 1 base, J shed 7 bases, and the junction held 9 bases outside the gene matches. This CDR3 is 16 amino acids long. Germline V lookup: CDR1 LNHNV, CDR2 YYDKDF (reference sequence). The CDR3 region has the DNA TGTGCCACCAGCAGAGGGACTAGCAGGGATGGAAATGAGCAGTTCTTC. Translated, it gives CATSRGTSRDGNEQFF.

This clonotype came up a few times. The gene calls are TRBV6-5 and TRBJ2-3; a weak D match, TRBD2 (5 bases). Per the germline V gene, CDR1 is MNHEY and CDR2 is SVGAGI. This CDR3 contains 14 residues. V was clipped by 2 bases and J by 5 bases, with 11 bases between them. CDR3 residues: CASSYRGRGDTQYF. CDR3 nucleotides: TGTGCCAGCAGTTACCGGGGTCGGGGAGATACGCAGTATTTT.

This clonotype was found many times. This chain links TRBV6-1 with TRBJ1-1, with unresolved D. The V end lost 3 bases, the J end lost 2 bases, and 4 bases lay between the germline ends. Germline V CDR1 and CDR2: MNHNS, SASEGT. The CDR3 loop spans 12 amino acids. Written as DNA, the CDR3 is TGTGCCAGCAGTGAGGCTAACACTGAAGCTTTCTTT. It specifies CASSEANTEAFF.

This chain joins TRBV6-1 and TRBJ2-1; no clear D. The CDR3 runs to 15 residues. Germline CDR1 is MNHNS and CDR2 is SASEGT. V lost 4 bases and J 3 bases, leaving 13 bases between the germline ends. The chain's CDR3 is CASSAFKSLYNEQFF. DNA for the CDR3: TGTGCCAGCAGTGCCTTTAAGAGCCTCTACAATGAGCAGTTCTTC.

Remarks on this clonotype: A clone one base away is much larger, so this may be a read error. The chain combines TRBV19 with TRBJ1-1; D unresolved. In germline, CDR1 is LNHDA, CDR2 SQIVND (reference sequence). The CDR3 runs 15 residues. V lost 3 bases to trimming and J lost 4 bases, with 15 bases between them. CDR3 DNA: TGTGCCAGTAGTATCCTGGTGCGGGTCGGCACTGAAGCTTTCTTT. The encoded protein is CASSILVRVGTEAFF.

This clonotype has a count of ten or more. The V gene is TRBV5-1, the J gene TRBJ2-7, with 8 bases fitting TRBD1. V lost 7 bases and J lost 0; bases outside the gene matches: 12. Germline V gene lookup returns CDR1 SGHRS and CDR2 YFSETQ. This CDR3 has 16 amino acids. CDR3 in amino acids: CASSQAVTGDSYEQYF. Here the CDR3 DNA reads TGCGCCAGCTCCCAGGCGGTGACAGGGGACTCCTACGAGCAGTACTTC.

This clonotype showed up many times. The chain carries TRBV14 and TRBJ2-7; 8 positions agree with TRBD2. The V gene end was trimmed by 4 bases and the J gene end by 0 bases; junction bases not matched to a gene: 14. CDR1 and CDR2 from the germline V gene are SGHDN and FVKESK. The CDR3 loop spans 18 amino acids. As DNA, the CDR3 is TGTGCCAGCAGCCCGAGCGCTAGCGGGCGTTATAGCTCCTACGAGCAGTACTTC. Amino acid sequence: CASSPSASGRYSSYEQYF.

This clonotype has ten or more counts. This chain uses TRBV19 with TRBJ2-7; 8 bases align to TRBD1. The junction had 11 bases not matched to a gene; V was cut back by 6 bases and J by 4 bases. CDR1 is LNHDA, CDR2 SQIVND, per germline (reference sequence). CDR3 length: 15 amino acids. CDR3 nucleotide sequence: TGTGCCAGTAGGGACCAGGGGACAGGAGCGTACGAGCAGTACTTC. Translation gives CASRDQGTGAYEQYF.

V usage is TRBV4-3 and J usage is TRBJ2-3; a possible D gene is TRBD1 (5 bases). Germline CDR1 reads LGHNA; CDR2 reads YSLEER. CDR3 length: 16 amino acids. Trimming shortened V by 0 bases and J by 1 base, and 11 bases separated the two germline ends. CDR3 nucleotides: TGCGCCAGCAGCCAAGATAGGGGTTTGGGCACAGATACGCAGTATTTT. Amino acids: CASSQDRGLGTDTQYF.

This clonotype was observed at least ten times. The J gene is TRBJ2-1, the V gene TRBV19, with 11 bases identical to TRBD2. Trimming took 4 bases from V and 0 from J; bases not matched to a gene: 8. CDR1 and CDR2 (germline): LNHDA, SQIVND (reference sequence). The CDR3 has 18 residues. CDR3 nucleotide sequence: TGTGCCAGTAGTAATTGGCTAGCGGGAGGACGCTCCTACAATGAGCAGTTCTTC. This gives the protein CASSNWLAGGRSYNEQFF.

The V gene is TRBV14, the J gene TRBJ2-1, with D possibly TRBD2 on 5 matching bases. CDR1 is SGHDN, CDR2 FVKESK, per germline. Between the trimmed V and J ends, which lost 4 bases and 8 bases, there was a span of 18 bases. The CDR3 consists of 15 residues. This chain's CDR3 is CASSLFWERGDEQFF. The CDR3 DNA reads as TGTGCCAGCAGCCTTTTTTGGGAGCGAGGCGATGAGCAGTTCTTC.

This clonotype was seen repeatedly, ten times or more. This chain uses TRBV7-2 with TRBJ2-4; 7 bases are shared with TRBD1. CDR3 size: 14 residues. V shed 3 bases, J shed 7 bases, and the junction held 6 bases outside the gene matches. CDR1 and CDR2 (germline): SGHTA, FQGNSA. In nucleotides, the CDR3 is TGTGCCAGCAGCTTGGACAGGTTTGGGAACATTCAGTACTTC. Its protein product is CASSLDRFGNIQYF.

The chain carries TRBV7-9 and TRBJ1-1, with D unresolved. Per the germline V gene, CDR1 is SEHNR and CDR2 is FQNEAQ (reference sequence). Deletions cut 3 bases from V and 0 bases from J, with 8 bases between. This CDR3 region has 14 residues. The CDR3 region has the DNA TGTGCCAGCAGCTTCCTGACCGTGAACACTGAAGCTTTCTTT. Translating it yields CASSFLTVNTEAFF.

CDR3 in amino acids: CASSQELAGGEQYF. The CDR3 DNA sequence: TGTGCCAGCAGCCAAGAATTAGCGGGCGGCGAGCAGTACTTC. The chain joins TRBV4-2 to TRBJ2-7; 7 nucleotides line up with TRBD2. Germline CDR1 and CDR2: LGHNA and YNFKEQ. This CDR3 region has 14 residues. V dropped 0 bases and J dropped 6; count of bases not matched to a gene: 5.

This clonotype has only a few counts. CDR3 sequence (DNA): TGTGCCAGCAGCACGTGGGACCCTGTCTCCGGGGAGCTGTTTTTT. Translating gives CASSTWDPVSGELFF. The genes are TRBV5-8 and TRBJ2-2; D possibly matches TRBD1 or TRBD2 (5 bases each). The V gene's germline CDR1 is SGHTS and CDR2 YDEGEE. The CDR3 spans 15 residues. V shed 4 bases and J shed 6 bases, with 16 bases lying between them.